This T cell receptor beta chain was obtained from a study of PD-1 blockade in classical Hodgkin lymphoma. Study summary: Nivolumab 3 mg/kg was given intravenously every 2 weeks. Overall study findings and caveats: Prior to therapy, complete responders displayed diversity much like that of newly diagnosed patients. CD4+ TCR diversity climbed significantly by C4D1, unlike CD8+ TCR diversity.

Noted time point: cycle 4 day 1 (C4D1), after more than 5 weeks of nivolumab. There was relapse after autologous stem cell transplantation in every patient, and there was variation in brentuximab vedotin exposure. Starting with thawed PBMCs, CD4+ T cells were purified by magnetic negative selection. Unmatched junction bases numbered 1, after V lost 2 bases and J lost 4 bases. Germline V gives CDR1 SGHTA, CDR2 FQGNSA. The CDR3 extends over 15 amino acids. Profiled with immunoSEQ multiplex PCR; TCRdb holds only in-frame clones, not every one. The sample lists 25,000 to 35,000 clones, 70% to 85% occurring once. About this clone itself: Its antigen is as yet unknown.

This clonotype was sampled from a human donor with classical Hodgkin lymphoma. The chain combines TRBV7-2 with TRBJ2-2, with 10 nucleotides matching TRBD1. The source material was CD4+ T cells from blood, sampled before the fourth cycle of nivolumab. CDR3 in amino acids: CASSLWTGGTGELFF. The CDR3 coding sequence is TGTGCCAGCAGCTTATGGACAGGGGGCACCGGGGAGCTGTTTTTT. The variable domain in full, completed from reference TRBV7-2 and TRBJ2-2, reads GAGVSQSPSNKVTEKGKDVELRCDPISGHTALYWYRQSLGQGLEFLIYFQGNSAPDKSGLPSDRFSAERTGGSVSTLTIQRTQQEDSAVYLCASSLWTGGTGELFFGEGSRLTVL.